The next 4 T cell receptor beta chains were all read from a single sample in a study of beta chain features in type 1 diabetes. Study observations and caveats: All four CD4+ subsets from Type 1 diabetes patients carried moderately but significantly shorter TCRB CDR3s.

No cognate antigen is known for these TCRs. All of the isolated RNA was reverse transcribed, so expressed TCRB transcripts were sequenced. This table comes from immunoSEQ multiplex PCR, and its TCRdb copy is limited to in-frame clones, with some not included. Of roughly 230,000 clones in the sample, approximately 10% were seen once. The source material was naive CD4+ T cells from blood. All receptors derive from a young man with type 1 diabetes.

The CDR3 DNA sequence: TGTGCCAGCAGCTTAGCGGGCTCAGAGACCCAGTACTTC. It is translated as CASSLAGSETQYF. The chain employs TRBV7-9 and TRBJ2-5; D gene unclear. From germline, CDR1 is SEHNR and CDR2 FQNEAQ (reference sequence). The CDR3 runs 13 residues. Trimming took 0 bases from V and 4 from J, leaving 6 bases between them.

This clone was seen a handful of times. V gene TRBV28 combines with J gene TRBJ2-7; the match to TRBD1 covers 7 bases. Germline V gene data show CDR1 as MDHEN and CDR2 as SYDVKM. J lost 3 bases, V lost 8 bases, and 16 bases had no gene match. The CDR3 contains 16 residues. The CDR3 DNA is TGTGCCAGCGGACGTTCCCCTAGGGGGCTCATCTACGAGCAGTACTTC. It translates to CASGRSPRGLIYEQYF.

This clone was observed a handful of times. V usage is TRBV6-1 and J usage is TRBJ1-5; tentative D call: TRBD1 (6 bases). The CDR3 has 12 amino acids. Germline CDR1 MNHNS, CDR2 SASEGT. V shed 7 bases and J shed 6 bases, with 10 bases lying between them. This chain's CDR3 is CASNGGTQPQHF. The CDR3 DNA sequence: TGTGCCAGCAATGGGGGCACTCAGCCCCAGCATTTT.

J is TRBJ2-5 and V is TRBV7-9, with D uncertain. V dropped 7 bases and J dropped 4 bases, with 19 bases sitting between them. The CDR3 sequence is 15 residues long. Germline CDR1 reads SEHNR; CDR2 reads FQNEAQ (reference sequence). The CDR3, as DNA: TGTGCCAGCATAAAACAGAACAACAAGTTAGAGACCCAGTACTTC. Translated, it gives CASIKQNNKLETQYF.